These 13 T cell receptor beta chains came from one sample sequenced in a study of T cell responses to AZD1222 COVID-19 vaccine (TCRdb year 2021). The meaning of the sample's time point label: about 28 days (+/-7) after the second vaccine dose. The library was built by means of the immunoSEQ multiplex PCR assay. Sourced from immuneACCESS, this table was stored by TCRdb with only in-frame sequences that have V and J called. A share of the clones is absent; for the studies checked, an unresolved V gene accounts for under half, and the remainder has no known explanation. Here the sample has 70,000 to 95,000 clones; 70% to 90% occur a single time. The ten largest make up 5.5% to 6% of the sample. The specimen comprised peripheral blood, sampled 28 days after the second AZD1222 dose. The receptors shown here come from an adult who received the AZD1222 COVID-19 vaccine.

This clone was seen a single time. The rearrangement uses TRBV7-8 and TRBJ2-7; TRBD1 matches at 9 bases. The trim removed 6 bases at V and 0 bases at J, leaving 6 bases unmatched. Germline V lookup: CDR1 SGHVS, CDR2 FQNEAQ. The CDR3 is 15 amino acids. The CDR3 coding sequence is TGTGCCAGCAGAGTGGACAGGGGTAGCTCCTACGAGCAGTACTTC. Translating it yields CASRVDRGSSYEQYF. The whole variable domain, filled in from reference TRBV7-8 and TRBJ2-7, reads GAGVSQSPRYKVAKRGQDVALRCDPISGHVSLFWYQQALGQGPEFLTYFQNEAQLDKSGLPSDRFFAERPEGSVSTLKIQRTQQEDSAVYLCASRVDRGSSYEQYFGPGTRLTVT.

The chain is built from TRBV4-3 and TRBJ1-3, with D unclear. CDR1 and CDR2 (germline): LGHNA, YSLEER. Trimming stripped 3 bases from V and 0 bases from J, with 6 bases between. The CDR3 loop spans 14 amino acids. CDR3 in amino acids: CASSQDISGNTIYF. The CDR3 bases are TGCGCCAGCAGCCAGGATATCTCTGGAAACACCATATATTTT.

The chain carries TRBV28 and TRBJ2-3; unclear D gene. CDR3 size: 15 residues. V was cut by 4 bases and J by 2 bases, with 13 bases left in between. The germline V gene encodes CDR1 MDHEN and CDR2 SYDVKM. Here the CDR3 DNA reads TGTGCCAGCAGTTCGCCCGGTGGCTCCACAGATACGCAGTATTTT. As protein: CASSSPGGSTDTQYF.

This clone was counted a few times. The V and J genes are TRBV5-1 and TRBJ2-5; no clear D. The CDR3 contains 12 residues. The germline V gene has CDR1 SGHRS and CDR2 YFSETQ. V lost 0 bases, J lost 0 bases, and 0 bases lay in between. In DNA, the CDR3 is TGCGCCAGCAGCTTGGACCAAGAGACCCAGTACTTC. Protein product: CASSLDQETQYF. Drawing the rest from reference TRBV5-1 and TRBJ2-5, the complete variable domain is KAGVTQTPRYLIKTRGQQVTLSCSPISGHRSVSWYQQTPGQGLQFLFEYFSETQRNKGNFPGRFSGRQFSNSRSEMNVSTLELGDSALYLCASSLDQETQYFGPGTRLLVL.

The chain recombines TRBV5-1 with TRBJ2-7; 11 nucleotides align to TRBD1. The CDR3 loop spans 14 amino acids. The V and J ends lost 4 bases and 2 bases, in that order; junction bases with no gene match: 2. CDR1 and CDR2 (germline): SGHRS, YFSETQ. CDR3 sequence (DNA): TGCGCCAGCAGCCGGGGACAGGGGGCCTACGAGCAGTACTTC. Translation: CASSRGQGAYEQYF.

The genes are TRBV7-8 and TRBJ2-3; D gene uncertain. The CDR3 runs 11 residues. Germline CDR1 reads SGHVS; CDR2 reads FQNEAQ. Trimming removed 2 bases from V and 7 bases from J, with 4 bases in between. In DNA, the CDR3 is TGTGCCAGCAGCTTAAGAAATACGCAGTATTTT. As protein: CASSLRNTQYF.

The rearrangement joins TRBV2 to TRBJ1-5, with D perhaps matching TRBD1 (6 bases). This CDR3 spans 14 amino acids. In germline, CDR1 is SNHLY, CDR2 FYNNEI. Trimming stripped 2 bases from V and 5 bases from J, with 10 bases between. The DNA of the CDR3 is TGTGCCAGCAGTGAACAGGGGAGCCATCAGCCCCAGCATTTT. Translated, it gives CASSEQGSHQPQHF.

This chain uses TRBV15 with TRBJ2-7; D is perhaps TRBD2 (7 bases). This CDR3 comprises 16 residues. Per germline, CDR1 LNHNV and CDR2 YYDKDF (reference sequence). With 0 bases removed from V and 3 bases from J, the gap between germline ends came to 15 bases. Here the CDR3 reads CATSRDPGGLVYEQYF. For the CDR3, the DNA is TGTGCCACCAGCAGAGACCCCGGGGGGCTCGTCTACGAGCAGTACTTC.

The chain links TRBV6-5 to TRBJ1-5, with unresolved D. In germline, CDR1 is MNHEY, CDR2 SVGAGI. The CDR3 runs to 15 residues. The ends were cut back, 5 bases at V and 7 bases at J, with 18 bases in the middle. CDR3 amino acids: CASSPQPYGGQPQHF. The DNA of the CDR3 is TGTGCCAGCAGTCCGCAACCTTACGGAGGCCAGCCCCAGCATTTT.

V is TRBV6-5 and J is TRBJ1-1; 8 bases are a match to TRBD1. V shed 7 bases, J shed 1 base, and the junction held 5 bases outside the gene matches. Germline V gene data show CDR1 as MNHEY and CDR2 as SVGAGI. This CDR3 contains 14 residues. CDR3 nucleotides: TGTGCCAGCACCCTGGACAGGGCGAACACTGAAGCTTTCTTT. This translates into CASTLDRANTEAFF.

The chain has TRBV2 and TRBJ2-4; D gene uncertain. V lost 8 bases to trimming and J lost 5 bases, with 4 bases between them. The CDR3 covers 10 residues. Germline CDR1 and CDR2: SNHLY and FYNNEI. CDR3 sequence reads: CASLQNIQYF. The CDR3 coding sequence is TGTGCCAGCCTACAAAACATTCAGTACTTC.

This chain connects TRBV9 to TRBJ2-6; 7 bases match TRBD1. V shed 0 bases and J 0 bases; nucleotides not matched to a gene: 9. The germline V gene has CDR1 SGDLS and CDR2 YYNGEE. This CDR3 comprises 19 residues. This chain's CDR3 is CASSVAWAGGYSGANVLTF. In DNA, the CDR3 is TGTGCCAGCAGCGTAGCTTGGGCAGGGGGTTACTCTGGGGCCAACGTCCTGACTTTC.

This sequence joins TRBV5-4 and TRBJ1-1; D unresolved. The germline V gene encodes CDR1 SGHNT and CDR2 YYREEE (reference sequence). V lost 0 bases, J lost 3 bases, and 15 bases lay in between. CDR3 length: 16 amino acids. The CDR3 loop is CASSLGRPLKDTEAFF. DNA of the CDR3: TGTGCCAGCAGCTTGGGCAGGCCCTTAAAGGACACTGAAGCTTTCTTT.